The present TCR beta chain was sequenced within a study of STAT5B mutations in CD4+ large granular lymphocyte leukemia. Assay used: immunoSEQ multiplex PCR; TCRdb lists only in-frame clones, some missing. The sample shows tens of thousands of clones, 65% to 70% of them seen only once. About this clone: No antigen is known for it.

Study outcomes and limitations: No patients shared main leukemic clonotypes, though about 25% appeared at low frequency elsewhere. Patient CD4-sorted repertoires looked more clonal than healthy CD4+ repertoires, even without putative leukemic clones.

This TCR was recovered from a human donor in good health. The specimen sequenced was CD4+ T cells from blood buffy coats.

CDR3 residues: CASSMADRYQETQYF. In DNA form, the CDR3 reads TGTGCCAGTAGTATGGCCGACAGATACCAAGAGACCCAGTACTTC. The gene calls are TRBV19 and TRBJ2-5; perhaps TRBD1 as D (5 bases). The CDR3 sequence is 15 residues long. Trimming left V 3 bases short and J 0 bases short, with 11 bases between. Germline V CDR1 and CDR2: LNHDA, SQIVND (reference sequence).